There are many counts of the clone carrying this TCR beta chain. Its antigen remains unidentified. This record belongs to a study of early T cells in non-severe SARS-CoV-2 infection. Across the whole study: Bulk RNA from unsorted whole blood was sequenced; chains were unpaired.

cDNA molecules, individually, were tagged with unique molecular identifiers. TCRdb fed the 5' RACE reads into MiXCR, producing one record per CDR3 protein. This sample has about 64,000 distinct CDR3 sequences; 10% to 15% occur once, and the top ten carry approximately 1.4%. The CDR3 covers 15 residues. V was clipped by 1 base and J by 3 bases, with 10 bases between them. Germline CDR1 and CDR2: SEHNR and FQNEAQ (reference sequence). Whole-study findings and limits: Using VDJdb, the matching emphasized anti-spike CD8 responses while missing private and CD4 specificities.

The sequence was obtained from an adult who was a healthcare worker with PCR-confirmed SARS-CoV-2 infection or an uninfected control (not recorded which). The V gene is TRBV7-9, the J gene TRBJ2-4; no reliable D call. The sample here was whole blood, taken at baseline. The CDR3 here is CASSLGESGKNIQYF. The CDR3 DNA follows: TGTGCCAGCAGCTTAGGGGAATCGGGCAAAAACATTCAGTACTTC. The complete variable domain, with remaining parts taken from reference TRBV7-9 and TRBJ2-4, reads DTGVSQNPRHKITKRGQNVTFRCDPISEHNRLYWYRQTLGQGPEFLTYFQNEAQLEKSRLLSDRFSAERPKGSFSTLEIQRTEQGDSAMYLCASSLGESGKNIQYFGAGTRLSVL.